The 27 T cell receptor beta chains below all came from one sample that was sequenced in a study of naive and memory T cell subsets. These receptors have no identified antigens. The beta constant-region primer was an equimolar mix of two oligonucleotides covering TRBC1 and TRBC2. Ligated cDNA was amplified by four rounds of PCR with nested alpha and beta constant-region primers and SP2. TCRdb fed the UMI-ligation and nested PCR reads into MiXCR, producing one record per CDR3 protein. This repertoire shows 130,000 to 150,000 distinct CDR3 sequences, over 20% found once; its top ten account for around 0.097%. Broader study findings: A few larger clonotypes appeared in naive repertoires, especially CD8, possibly memory cells re-expressing CD45RA.

Input material: naive CD4+ T cells from blood. Receptor source: a human donor in good health.

Only a few counts were recorded for this clonotype. The chain links TRBV7-3 to TRBJ1-1; D is perhaps TRBD1 (5 bases). The CDR3 runs 14 residues. With 2 bases removed from V and 4 bases from J, the gap between germline ends came to 11 bases. Germline V CDR1 and CDR2: SGHTA, FQGTGA. DNA of the CDR3: TGTGCCAGCAGCTTAGGGGTAAGGGGCACTGAAGCTTTCTTT. It codes for CASSLGVRGTEAFF.

The CDR3 here is CASSLAGTGIYEQYF. The CDR3 DNA follows: TGTGCCAGCAGTTTAGCGGGGACAGGGATCTACGAGCAGTACTTC. V gene TRBV12-3 or TRBV12-4 combines with J gene TRBJ2-7; 9 positions match TRBD1. V shed 0 bases, J shed 3 bases, and the junction held 3 bases outside the gene matches. The CDR3 is 15 residues long.

The V gene is TRBV12-3 or TRBV12-4, the J gene TRBJ2-6, with D hard to call. This CDR3 contains 18 residues. V lost 6 bases, J lost 0 bases, and 18 bases lay in between. The CDR3 region is CASRPLRRGYSGANVLTF. DNA of the CDR3: TGTGCCAGCAGGCCTTTGAGGAGAGGTTACTCTGGGGCCAACGTCCTGACTTTC.

The chain combines TRBV11-3 with TRBJ2-1, with 10 bases aligning to TRBD2. The CDR3 covers 16 residues. V shed 1 base and J 5 bases; nucleotides not matched to a gene: 5. Germline values: CDR1 SGHNT, CDR2 YENEEA. The CDR3 sequence: CASSLGLAGPDNEQFF. The CDR3 DNA sequence: TGTGCCAGCAGCTTAGGACTAGCGGGCCCAGACAATGAGCAGTTCTTC.

This chain uses TRBV4-1 with TRBJ1-2; perhaps TRBD1 as D (5 bases). The CDR3 is 16 residues long. Looked up from germline, CDR1 is MGHRA and CDR2 is YSYEKL. V lost 0 bases and J lost 4, with 15 bases in between. The CDR3 bases are TGCGCCAGCAGCCAAGACCAGGGCGCGCAGCGCTATGGCTACACCTTC. Translated, it gives CASSQDQGAQRYGYTF.

V usage is TRBV28 and J usage is TRBJ2-1; 11 bases are shared with TRBD2. J was trimmed by 4 bases and V by 3 bases; bases with no gene match: 8. CDR1 is MDHEN, CDR2 SYDVKM, per germline. This CDR3 has 17 amino acids. CDR3 nucleotide sequence: TGTGCCAGCAGTTTCATTCAACTAGCGGGAGCTTACAATGAGCAGTTCTTC. It encodes CASSFIQLAGAYNEQFF.

The chain couples TRBV11-2 to TRBJ2-5; 11 bases align to TRBD2. The CDR3 is 15 amino acids. The ends lost 6 bases at V and 2 bases at J; junction bases unmatched: 5. Germline CDR1 reads SGHAT; CDR2 reads FQNNGV. The CDR3 region is CASRDRLAGQETQYF. The CDR3 DNA reads as TGTGCCAGCAGGGACCGACTAGCGGGACAAGAGACCCAGTACTTC.

The V gene is TRBV2, the J gene TRBJ1-6; D call uncertain. This CDR3 is 14 amino acids long. The V end lost 3 bases, the J end lost 8 bases, and 11 bases lay between the germline ends. Per germline, CDR1 SNHLY and CDR2 FYNNEI. The CDR3 sequence is CASSEGLSDSPLHF. In DNA, the CDR3 is TGTGCCAGCAGTGAGGGTCTGTCAGATTCACCCCTCCACTTT.

A few counts support this clonotype. The gene calls are TRBV6-2 or TRBV6-3 and TRBJ2-1, with TRBD2 identical over 11 bases. The CDR3 has 13 amino acids. V was pared by 8 bases and J by 6 bases, with 3 bases of the junction left unmatched. Germline CDR1 MNHEY, CDR2 SVGEGT. The DNA of the CDR3 is TGTGCCAGCCGGACTAGCGGGTCCAATGAGCAGTTCTTC. Its translation: CASRTSGSNEQFF.

This clonotype was detected a few times. This sequence joins TRBV20-1 and TRBJ2-1, with 12 positions matching TRBD2. The CDR3 runs to 15 residues. V shed 1 base, J shed 7 bases, and the junction held 5 bases outside the gene matches. Germline CDR1 DFQATT, CDR2 SNEGSKA (reference sequence). CDR3 in DNA: TGCAGTGCTAGAGGACTAGCGGGAGCGTGGAATGAGCAGTTCTTC. Protein: CSARGLAGAWNEQFF.

This clonotype was observed a handful of times. V gene TRBV21-1 combines with J gene TRBJ1-5. TRBV21-1 is termed a pseudogene. This CDR3 is 19 amino acids long. The CDR3 DNA reads as TGTGCCAGCAGCAGTCCGGGACTGAGACCATCGCGGAGCAATCAGCCCCAGCATTTT. Its protein product is CASSSPGLRPSRSNQPQHF.

The V and J genes are TRBV29-1 and TRBJ2-1; 10 bases map to TRBD2. The CDR3 sequence is 14 residues long. V lost 5 bases and J lost 8; bases outside the gene matches: 9. Germline V CDR1 and CDR2: SQVTM, ANQGSEA. In DNA, the CDR3 is TGCAGCGTTTCGGAACTAGCGGGGTTGGATGAGCAGTTCTTC. Protein product: CSVSELAGLDEQFF.

This clonotype was found many times. The chain has TRBV29-1 and TRBJ2-3; TRBD2 is a possible D gene (5 bases). Germline V gene sequence: CDR1 SQVTM, CDR2 ANQGSEA. CDR3 length: 13 amino acids. The germline V and J ends were trimmed by 7 bases and 2 bases, with 13 bases remaining between them. CDR3 sequence (DNA): TGCAGCGAGTGGCGTAGCGACACAGATACGCAGTATTTT. It yields the protein CSEWRSDTDTQYF.

CDR3 sequence (DNA): TGTGCCAGCAGCCAAGCTAGGACAGACAATCAGCCCCAGCATTTT. Translating it yields CASSQARTDNQPQHF. The gene calls are TRBV4-2 and TRBJ1-5; D may be TRBD1 (6 bases). With 1 base removed from V and 3 bases from J, the gap between germline ends came to 10 bases. Looked up from germline, CDR1 is LGHNA and CDR2 is YNFKEQ. This CDR3 has 15 amino acids.

This chain links TRBV6-6 with TRBJ1-1, with 7 bases that match TRBD1. There are 15 residues in the CDR3. Germline CDR1 reads MNHNY; CDR2 reads SVGAGI (reference sequence). J was trimmed by 5 bases and V by 5 bases; bases with no gene match: 11. CDR3: CASSLRQGPLTEAFF. In nucleotides, the CDR3 is TGTGCCAGCAGTCTACGACAGGGCCCTCTGACTGAAGCTTTCTTT.

The rearrangement links TRBV7-9 to TRBJ2-3; the D gene could be TRBD1 or TRBD2 (5 bases each). The CDR3 is made up of 15 amino acids. Germline CDR1 is SEHNR and CDR2 is FQNEAQ (reference sequence). Trimming left V 0 bases short and J 1 base short, with 8 bases between. For the CDR3, the DNA is TGTGCCAGCAGCTTAGCGAGGGGAGGCACAGATACGCAGTATTTT. Protein sequence: CASSLARGGTDTQYF.

The rearrangement uses TRBV6-6 and TRBJ1-6; D may be TRBD1 (6 bases). Germline CDR1 MNHNY, CDR2 SVGAGI (reference sequence). V lost 2 bases and J 6 bases, leaving 17 bases between the germline ends. The CDR3 spans 17 residues. The CDR3 region has the DNA TGTGCCAGCAGTTACCTTCAACAATGGACAGTTAATTCACCCCTCCACTTT. Residues: CASSYLQQWTVNSPLHF.

This clonotype was seen at least ten times. The chain has TRBV4-3 and TRBJ2-2; TRBD1 or TRBD2 may be the D gene (6 bases each). In germline, CDR1 is LGHNA, CDR2 YSLEER. CDR3 length: 15 residues. Trimming stripped 0 bases from V and 7 bases from J, with 12 bases between. The CDR3: CASSQDLGGGGELFF. The CDR3 DNA sequence: TGCGCCAGCAGCCAAGATCTAGGGGGAGGCGGGGAGCTGTTTTTT.

This chain links TRBV29-1 with TRBJ1-5; TRBD1 is a possible D gene (5 bases). Germline values: CDR1 SQVTM, CDR2 ANQGSEA. This CDR3 has 13 amino acids. The V and J ends lost 7 bases and 4 bases respectively, with 14 bases between them. The DNA of the CDR3 is TGCAGCGCCGGGGCCGGAAAGAATCAGCCCCAGCATTTT. Translation: CSAGAGKNQPQHF.

This clonotype showed up just a few times. This chain connects TRBV28 to TRBJ2-3, with 13 bases aligning to TRBD2. Germline lookup yields CDR1 MDHEN and CDR2 SYDVKM. After removal of 4 bases from V and 1 base from J, the junction contained 5 bases not matched to a gene. This CDR3 comprises 17 residues. This chain's CDR3 is CASSSPGLAGGTDTQYF. DNA of the CDR3: TGTGCCAGCAGTTCCCCAGGACTAGCGGGGGGCACAGATACGCAGTATTTT. Full variable domain (outside the CDR3, taken from reference TRBV28 and TRBJ2-3): DVKVTQSSRYLVKRTGEKVFLECVQDMDHENMFWYRQDPGLGLRLIYFSYDVKMKEKGDIPEGYSVSREKKERFSLILESASTNQTSMYLCASSSPGLAGGTDTQYFGPGTRLTVL.

A few counts support this clonotype. The chain couples TRBV5-1 to TRBJ2-1; 14 nucleotides align to TRBD2. After removal of 2 bases from V and 0 bases from J, the junction contained 7 bases not matched to a gene. The CDR3 totals 19 residues. Per the germline V gene, CDR1 is SGHRS and CDR2 is YFSETQ. CDR3 nucleotides: TGCGCCAGCAGCTTAGGGACTAGCGGGAGCCCAAGCTCCTACAATGAGCAGTTCTTC. It yields the protein CASSLGTSGSPSSYNEQFF.

In the case of this clonotype: The CDR3 end shows no conserved phenylalanine or tryptophan, and so a read error is likely. The chain employs TRBV29-1 and TRBJ2-7; D gene uncertain. This CDR3 spans 13 amino acids. Trimming took off 4 bases at V and 1 base at J, with 11 bases between the two ends. The germline V gene encodes CDR1 SQVTM and CDR2 ANQGSEA. DNA for the CDR3: TGCAGCGTTGGTCGTCTAGGGTCCTACGAGCAGTACTCC. Its protein is CSVGRLGSYEQYS.

This clonotype showed up just a few times. V usage is TRBV29-1 and J usage is TRBJ2-3; tentative D call: TRBD1 (6 bases). The germline V gene has CDR1 SQVTM and CDR2 ANQGSEA. CDR3 length: 15 residues. V lost 0 bases and J lost 3, with 13 bases in between. CDR3 region: CSVEDPSQGTDTQYF. The CDR3 DNA reads TGCAGCGTTGAAGATCCCTCACAGGGAACAGATACGCAGTATTTT.

This clonotype was detected only a few times. This chain links TRBV5-5 with TRBJ1-1; no clear D. The V gene lost 7 bases and the J gene lost 8 bases, with 6 bases spanning the gap. Germline V lookup: CDR1 SGHKS, CDR2 YYEKEE (reference sequence). The CDR3 is 9 amino acids. The CDR3 protein is CASGPEAFF. CDR3 sequence (DNA): TGTGCCAGCGGTCCAGAAGCTTTCTTT.

The chain links TRBV7-9 to TRBJ2-3, with a possible D match to TRBD2 (6 bases). The V end was cut by 1 base, the J end by 4 bases, with 9 bases between. CDR3 length equals 14 residues. Germline CDR1 is SEHNR and CDR2 is FQNEAQ (reference sequence). CDR3 coding DNA: TGTGCCAGCAGCTTAGTGGGAGGCCCAGATACGCAGTATTTT. It yields the protein CASSLVGGPDTQYF.

The V gene is TRBV5-5, the J gene TRBJ1-3; 11 bases map to TRBD1. The V segment lost 4 bases and the J segment 5 bases; nucleotides outside the gene matches: 5. Germline V lookup: CDR1 SGHKS, CDR2 YYEKEE (reference sequence). The CDR3 consists of 15 residues. In nucleotides, the CDR3 is TGTGCCAGCAGCCCGGACAGGGGGCAACGAAACACCATATATTTT. This translates into CASSPDRGQRNTIYF.

This clonotype was counted only a few times. The chain is built from TRBV6-6 and TRBJ1-3, with 8 bases aligning to TRBD1. Trimming removed 5 bases from V and 0 bases from J; junction bases left unmatched: 0. CDR3 size: 14 residues. From germline, CDR1 is MNHNY and CDR2 SVGAGI (reference sequence). As DNA, the CDR3 is TGTGCCAGCAGTGGGACAGGCTCTGGAAACACCATATATTTT. Translating gives CASSGTGSGNTIYF.